This TCR beta chain was obtained from a study of blood T cell repertoires in COVID-19. The overall study: Acute-phase and convalescent COVID-19 samples originated in the United States, Italy and Spain.

Per the original methods: Estimated nucleated cell counts came from reference gene primer amplification. TCRdb's table, derived via immunoSEQ multiplex PCR, lists solely in-frame clones and lacks some. V and J calls and clone size are given by that table; D and trimming were obtained from the DNA. The sample records tens of thousands of clones, around 90% being singletons. The trim removed 5 bases at V and 1 base at J, leaving 1 base unmatched. Germline V gene lookup returns CDR1 MNHEY and CDR2 SVGAGI. The CDR3 has 13 residues. The sequencing input was peripheral blood. V and J are TRBV6-5 and TRBJ1-1; 7 nucleotides line up with TRBD1. The TCR originated in a woman aged 70 to 79 with active COVID-19. The CDR3 region has the DNA TGTGCCAGCAGTAGACAGGGGAACACTGAAGCTTTCTTT. Translation: CASSRQGNTEAFF.